The TCR beta chain described here comes from a study of shared clonotypes between healthy human individuals. Points from the study as a whole: How much donors shared clonotypes was expected to be affected by sequencing depth.

Approximately 300 ng DNA, roughly 28,000 T cell genomes, went into unsorted PBMC replicate PCRs. Here immunoSEQ multiplex PCR was the method, and the copy in TCRdb shows in-frame clones only, minus some. The sample gives approximately 500,000 clones, about 79% of which show up once; around 12% is in the top ten. Only one count was recorded for this clone. Its antigen is unidentified. Without sorting, samples used 75 million to 100 million PBMCs for genomic DNA. V lost 2 bases and J lost 4; bases outside the gene matches: 6. The CDR3 has 16 residues. CDR1 is SGHTA, CDR2 FQGNSA, per germline. Sample: PBMCs. The receptor comes from a woman between 35 and 50 years old in good health. Some clones in this sample may be carry-over from other donors' samples. The chain couples TRBV7-2 to TRBJ1-2, with TRBD1 matching over 11 bases. The CDR3 region has the DNA TGTGCCAGCAGCTTAACCTCGGGACAGGGGGGCTATGGCTACACCTTC. Its translation is CASSLTSGQGGYGYTF. Filled out from reference TRBV7-2 and TRBJ1-2, the complete variable domain reads GAGVSQSPSNKVTEKGKDVELRCDPISGHTALYWYRQSLGQGLEFLIYFQGNSAPDKSGLPSDRFSAERTGGSVSTLTIQRTQQEDSAVYLCASSLTSGQGGYGYTFGSGTRLTVV.